A selection of T cell receptor beta chains follows, all from one sample in a study of graft-versus-host responses after intestinal transplantation. Profiling relied on immunoSEQ multiplex PCR, and the TCRdb table lists in-frame clones only, not all of them. The sample holds 9,500 to 15,000 clones, 93% seen once. The source was PBMCs, collected about 110 days after intestinal transplant. These receptors all stem from a human patient who received an intestinal transplant, so some T cells may come from the graft donor. Both conserved end residues are part of each CDR3. Each record gives: D gene, J gene, clone size, V gene, CDR3 protein, CDR3 DNA. A D gene is named only where the DNA matches it firmly. Where a row states a size, it is once, few, many or the class of an expanded clone; other rows omit it.

d_call: TRBD2
j_call: TRBJ2-7
clone_size: .
v_call: TRBV7-9
cdr3_aa: CASSLSQLAGATYEQYF
cdr3_nt: TGTGCCAGCAGCTTATCCCAACTAGCGGGAGCGACCTACGAGCAGTACTTC

d_call: .
j_call: TRBJ2-7
clone_size: .
v_call: TRBV1
cdr3_aa: CTSSQENRPNSYEQYF
cdr3_nt: TGCACCAGCAGCCAAGAAAACAGGCCAAACTCCTACGAGCAGTACTTC

d_call: TRBD1
j_call: TRBJ2-3
clone_size: .
v_call: TRBV6-1
cdr3_aa: CASLDRVRNTDTQYF
cdr3_nt: TGTGCCAGCCTCGACAGGGTGAGGAACACAGATACGCAGTATTTT

d_call: .
j_call: TRBJ2-7
clone_size: once
v_call: TRBV27
cdr3_aa: CASSLDVQRPVYEQYF
cdr3_nt: TGTGCCAGCAGTTTAGATGTCCAGCGACCCGTCTACGAGCAGTACTTC

d_call: .
j_call: TRBJ1-4
clone_size: .
v_call: TRBV28
cdr3_aa: CASSSWTLGGGEKLFF
cdr3_nt: TGTGCCAGCAGTTCCTGGACCCTGGGGGGTGGTGAAAAACTGTTTTTT

d_call: TRBD2
j_call: TRBJ2-7
clone_size: .
v_call: TRBV4-2
cdr3_aa: CASSPSTSGDYYEQYF
cdr3_nt: TGTGCCAGCAGCCCTTCGACTAGCGGGGATTACTACGAGCAGTACTTC

d_call: .
j_call: TRBJ1-4
clone_size: .
v_call: TRBV10-3
cdr3_aa: CAISESIDTNEKLFF
cdr3_nt: TGTGCCATCAGTGAGTCTATCGACACTAATGAAAAACTGTTTTTT

d_call: .
j_call: TRBJ1-2
clone_size: .
v_call: TRBV19
cdr3_aa: CASSTPPNYGYTF
cdr3_nt: TGTGCCAGTAGTACCCCCCCTAACTATGGCTACACCTTC

d_call: .
j_call: TRBJ2-7
clone_size: once
v_call: TRBV28
cdr3_aa: CASIPPAKGNYEQYF
cdr3_nt: TGTGCCAGCATCCCTCCAGCGAAGGGTAACTACGAGCAGTACTTC

d_call: TRBD2
j_call: TRBJ2-1
clone_size: .
v_call: TRBV5-1
cdr3_aa: CASSLPGGLAGADEQFF
cdr3_nt: TGCGCCAGCAGCTTACCCGGGGGACTAGCGGGAGCGGATGAGCAGTTCTTC

d_call: TRBD1
j_call: TRBJ1-6
clone_size: .
v_call: TRBV5-1
cdr3_aa: CASSLVAQTGVLDSPLHF
cdr3_nt: TGCGCCAGCAGCTTGGTCGCCCAGACAGGGGTCCTAGATTCACCCCTCCACTTT

d_call: TRBD1
j_call: TRBJ2-5
clone_size: .
v_call: TRBV30
cdr3_aa: CAWSVLRTGKYF
cdr3_nt: TGTGCCTGGAGTGTACTTAGGACAGGGAAGTACTTC

d_call: .
j_call: TRBJ2-4
clone_size: .
v_call: TRBV18
cdr3_aa: CASSPRENIQYF
cdr3_nt: TGTGCCAGCTCCCCCCGTGAAAACATTCAGTACTTC

d_call: TRBD1
j_call: TRBJ2-2
clone_size: few
v_call: TRBV11-2
cdr3_aa: CASSHYRSGTGTSGELFF
cdr3_nt: TGTGCCAGCAGCCATTACAGATCCGGGACAGGGACGTCCGGGGAGCTGTTTTTT

d_call: TRBD2
j_call: TRBJ2-5
clone_size: .
v_call: TRBV9
cdr3_aa: CASSPWGAGGYDQETQYF
cdr3_nt: TGTGCCAGCAGCCCGTGGGGAGCGGGAGGGTACGACCAAGAGACCCAGTACTTC

d_call: TRBD2
j_call: TRBJ2-1
clone_size: .
v_call: TRBV27
cdr3_aa: CASSLWGGPSGRLPSDEQFF
cdr3_nt: TGTGCCAGCAGTTTATGGGGCGGGCCTAGCGGGAGGCTACCCTCAGATGAGCAGTTCTTC

d_call: TRBD2
j_call: TRBJ2-1
clone_size: few
v_call: TRBV6-1
cdr3_aa: CASSVDSGSSYNEQFF
cdr3_nt: TGTGCCAGCAGTGTTGACAGCGGGAGCTCCTACAATGAGCAGTTCTTC

d_call: TRBD2
j_call: TRBJ2-7
clone_size: .
v_call: TRBV2
cdr3_aa: CASSEPGLAGGAISYEQYF
cdr3_nt: TGTGCCAGCAGTGAACCCGGACTAGCGGGAGGGGCGATCTCCTACGAGCAGTACTTC

d_call: TRBD2
j_call: TRBJ2-7
clone_size: .
v_call: TRBV7-8
cdr3_aa: CASSQRLSGRAYEQYF
cdr3_nt: TGTGCCAGCAGCCAAAGACTTAGCGGGAGGGCCTACGAGCAGTACTTC

d_call: TRBD2
j_call: TRBJ2-1
clone_size: .
v_call: TRBV19
cdr3_aa: CASSILGGAYNEQFF
cdr3_nt: TGTGCCAGTAGTATTCTGGGGGGGGCCTACAATGAGCAGTTCTTC

d_call: .
j_call: TRBJ2-5
clone_size: .
v_call: TRBV7-8
cdr3_aa: CASSLAGRQETQYF
cdr3_nt: TGTGCCAGCAGCTTAGCGGGCCGCCAAGAGACCCAGTACTTC

d_call: .
j_call: TRBJ2-1
clone_size: .
v_call: TRBV4-1
cdr3_aa: CASSTRSGLIYNEQFF
cdr3_nt: TGCGCCAGCAGCACACGCTCTGGGCTAATTTACAATGAGCAGTTCTTC

d_call: TRBD1
j_call: TRBJ2-7
clone_size: .
v_call: TRBV9
cdr3_aa: CASSVAGTVGYEQYF
cdr3_nt: TGTGCCAGCAGCGTAGCCGGGACAGTGGGCTACGAGCAGTACTTC

d_call: TRBD2
j_call: TRBJ2-1
clone_size: .
v_call: TRBV5-7
cdr3_aa: CASSSGTSVDEQFF
cdr3_nt: TGTGCCAGCAGCTCCGGGACTAGCGTCGATGAGCAGTTCTTC

d_call: .
j_call: TRBJ1-1
clone_size: .
v_call: TRBV6-6
cdr3_aa: CASSQTEVNTEAFF
cdr3_nt: TGTGCCAGCAGTCAGACAGAGGTTAACACTGAAGCTTTCTTT

d_call: .
j_call: TRBJ1-3
clone_size: .
v_call: TRBV11-2
cdr3_aa: CASSRGPSGNTIYF
cdr3_nt: TGTGCCAGCAGCCGAGGACCCTCTGGAAACACCATATATTTT

d_call: .
j_call: TRBJ2-3
clone_size: .
v_call: TRBV27
cdr3_aa: CASSPSHGDTQYF
cdr3_nt: TGTGCCAGCAGTCCCTCTCACGGGGATACGCAGTATTTT

d_call: .
j_call: TRBJ2-3
clone_size: .
v_call: TRBV10-3
cdr3_aa: CAISEDRQESADTQYF
cdr3_nt: TGTGCCATCAGTGAGGACAGACAGGAGAGCGCAGATACGCAGTATTTT

d_call: .
j_call: TRBJ2-3
clone_size: .
v_call: TRBV5-1
cdr3_aa: CASSLFGRVTDTQYF
cdr3_nt: TGCGCCAGCAGCTTGTTCGGCAGGGTCACAGATACGCAGTATTTT

d_call: .
j_call: TRBJ2-1
clone_size: .
v_call: TRBV27
cdr3_aa: CASRTQDWSNNEQFF
cdr3_nt: TGTGCCAGCAGAACACAGGACTGGAGCAACAATGAGCAGTTCTTC

d_call: TRBD1
j_call: TRBJ2-5
clone_size: .
v_call: TRBV7-9
cdr3_aa: CASSADRAQETQYF
cdr3_nt: TGTGCCAGCAGCGCCGACAGGGCCCAAGAGACCCAGTACTTC

d_call: .
j_call: TRBJ1-2
clone_size: .
v_call: TRBV25-1
cdr3_aa: CASSPDNYGYTF
cdr3_nt: TGTGCCAGCTCCCCGGACAACTATGGCTACACCTTC

d_call: TRBD1
j_call: TRBJ2-7
clone_size: .
v_call: TRBV7-2
cdr3_aa: CASSLGGGQGYEQYF
cdr3_nt: TGTGCCAGCAGCTTAGGAGGGGGACAGGGCTACGAGCAGTACTTC

d_call: .
j_call: TRBJ2-1
clone_size: .
v_call: TRBV7-6
cdr3_aa: CASSLTGTSVYNEQFF
cdr3_nt: TGTGCCAGCAGCTTAACCGGGACATCCGTATACAATGAGCAGTTCTTC

d_call: .
j_call: TRBJ1-5
clone_size: .
v_call: TRBV28
cdr3_aa: CASRGSNQPQHF
cdr3_nt: TGTGCCAGCAGGGGGAGCAATCAGCCCCAGCATTTT

d_call: .
j_call: TRBJ2-7
clone_size: .
v_call: TRBV28
cdr3_aa: CASSSYGQTHEQYF
cdr3_nt: TGTGCCAGCAGTTCATATGGACAGACCCACGAGCAGTACTTC

d_call: TRBD2
j_call: TRBJ2-1
clone_size: once
v_call: TRBV5-6
cdr3_aa: CASSAGVMGLAGDNEQFF
cdr3_nt: TGTGCCAGCAGCGCAGGGGTAATGGGACTAGCGGGCGACAATGAGCAGTTCTTC

d_call: .
j_call: TRBJ2-7
clone_size: .
v_call: TRBV27
cdr3_aa: CASSLSGVNEQYF
cdr3_nt: TGTGCCAGCAGTTTATCGGGGGTGAACGAGCAGTACTTC

d_call: .
j_call: TRBJ2-1
clone_size: .
v_call: TRBV27
cdr3_aa: CASSLASYNEQFF
cdr3_nt: TGTGCCAGCAGTTTAGCCTCCTACAATGAGCAGTTCTTC

d_call: TRBD1
j_call: TRBJ1-1
clone_size: .
v_call: TRBV7-3
cdr3_aa: CASSVQGDTEAFF
cdr3_nt: TGTGCCAGCAGCGTGCAGGGGGACACTGAAGCTTTCTTT

d_call: .
j_call: TRBJ1-1
clone_size: .
v_call: TRBV6-5
cdr3_aa: CASSHQGGDTEAFF
cdr3_nt: TGTGCCAGCAGTCATCAGGGAGGGGACACTGAAGCTTTCTTT

d_call: TRBD2
j_call: TRBJ2-7
clone_size: .
v_call: TRBV27
cdr3_aa: CASSLASSGDEQYF
cdr3_nt: TGTGCCAGCAGTTTAGCGTCTAGCGGCGACGAGCAGTACTTC

d_call: TRBD1
j_call: TRBJ2-7
clone_size: .
v_call: TRBV6-5
cdr3_aa: CASSVWGQGVDEQYF
cdr3_nt: TGTGCCAGCAGTGTCTGGGGACAGGGGGTGGACGAGCAGTACTTC

d_call: .
j_call: TRBJ2-7
clone_size: .
v_call: TRBV18
cdr3_aa: CASSPFNRDKYEQYF
cdr3_nt: TGTGCCAGCTCACCATTCAACCGGGACAAATACGAGCAGTACTTC

d_call: .
j_call: TRBJ2-7
clone_size: once
v_call: TRBV5-1
cdr3_aa: CASSPHIYEQYF
cdr3_nt: TGCGCCAGCAGCCCACACATCTACGAGCAGTACTTC

d_call: TRBD2
j_call: TRBJ2-1
clone_size: .
v_call: TRBV4-2
cdr3_aa: CASSQEALAGGNNEQFF
cdr3_nt: TGTGCCAGCAGCCAAGAGGCGCTAGCGGGAGGGAACAATGAGCAGTTCTTC

d_call: .
j_call: TRBJ2-1
clone_size: .
v_call: TRBV10-2
cdr3_aa: CASSKGWSGEQFF
cdr3_nt: TGCGCCAGCAGTAAGGGGTGGTCCGGTGAGCAGTTCTTC

d_call: .
j_call: TRBJ2-7
clone_size: .
v_call: TRBV27
cdr3_aa: CASSFPRSYEQYF
cdr3_nt: TGTGCCAGCAGTTTCCCCAGGAGCTACGAGCAGTACTTC